The sequence of this T cell receptor beta chain was determined in a study of blood T cell repertoires in COVID-19. Study-wide context: Sites across the United States, Italy and Spain contributed samples from acute and convalescent COVID-19.

TCRdb's copy holds only in-frame clones and misses some; the assay was immunoSEQ multiplex PCR. The sample shows 310,000 or so clones, around 80% of them seen only once. Germline V gene sequence: CDR1 KGHSH, CDR2 LQKENI. The CDR3 is 14 amino acids. The ends were cut back, 3 bases at V and 4 bases at J, with 12 bases in the middle. The rearrangement links TRBV18 to TRBJ1-1; TRBD1 is a possible D gene (6 bases). The sequencing input was peripheral blood. This TCR was recovered from a woman aged 45-65 years with acute or convalescent COVID-19. Written as DNA, the CDR3 is TGTGCCAGCTCACCCCAGGGGATAGGCACTGAAGCTTTCTTT. Its protein product is CASSPQGIGTEAFF.